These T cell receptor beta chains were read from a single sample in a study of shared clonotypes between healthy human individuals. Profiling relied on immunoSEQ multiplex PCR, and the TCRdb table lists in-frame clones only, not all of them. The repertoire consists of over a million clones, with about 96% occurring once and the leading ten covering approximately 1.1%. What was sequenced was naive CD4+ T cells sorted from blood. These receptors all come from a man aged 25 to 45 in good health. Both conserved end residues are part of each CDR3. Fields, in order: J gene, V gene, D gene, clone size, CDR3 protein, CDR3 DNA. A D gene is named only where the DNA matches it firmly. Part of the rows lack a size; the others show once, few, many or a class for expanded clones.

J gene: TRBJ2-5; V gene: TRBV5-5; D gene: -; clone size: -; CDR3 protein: CASSLNRPGKGEETQYF; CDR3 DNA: TGTGCCAGCAGCTTGAATAGGCCAGGGAAAGGGGAAGAGACCCAGTACTTC
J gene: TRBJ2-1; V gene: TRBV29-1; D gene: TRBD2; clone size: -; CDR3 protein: CRRTSGRAGDNEQFF; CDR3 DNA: TGCCGTAGGACTAGCGGGAGGGCGGGGGACAATGAGCAGTTCTTC
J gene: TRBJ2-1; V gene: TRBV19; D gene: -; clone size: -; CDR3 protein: CASSSSGDSYNEQFF; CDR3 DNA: TGTGCCAGTTCATCGTCTGGAGATTCCTACAATGAGCAGTTCTTC
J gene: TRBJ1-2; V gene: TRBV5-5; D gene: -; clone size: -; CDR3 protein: CAGSLTAPYGYTF; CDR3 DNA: TGTGCCGGCAGCTTGACAGCCCCCTATGGCTACACCTTC
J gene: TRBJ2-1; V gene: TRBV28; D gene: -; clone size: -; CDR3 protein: CASSLFSPNEQFF; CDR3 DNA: TGTGCCAGCAGTTTATTTTCCCCCAATGAGCAGTTCTTC
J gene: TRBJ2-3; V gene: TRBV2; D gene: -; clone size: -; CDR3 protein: CASKYRGSGDTQYF; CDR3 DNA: TGTGCCAGCAAATACAGAGGGTCGGGAGATACGCAGTATTTT
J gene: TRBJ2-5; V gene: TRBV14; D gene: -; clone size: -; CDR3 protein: CASSYSGTTIMSRETQYF; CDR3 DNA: TGTGCCAGCAGCTATTCAGGGACCACAATAATGTCACGGGAGACCCAGTACTTC
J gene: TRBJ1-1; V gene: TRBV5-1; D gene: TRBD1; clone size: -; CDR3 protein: CASSLDRDRVAEAFF; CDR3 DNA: TGCGCCAGCAGCTTAGACCGGGACAGGGTTGCTGAAGCTTTCTTT
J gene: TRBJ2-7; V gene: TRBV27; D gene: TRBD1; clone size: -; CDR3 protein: CASSFSPTGTGSHEQYF; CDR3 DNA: TGTGCCAGCAGTTTCAGCCCAACCGGGACAGGATCACACGAGCAGTACTTC
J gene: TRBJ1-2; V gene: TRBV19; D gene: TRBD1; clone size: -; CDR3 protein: CASSTHRGGYGYTF; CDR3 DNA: TGTGCCAGTAGTACCCACAGGGGTGGCTATGGCTACACCTTC
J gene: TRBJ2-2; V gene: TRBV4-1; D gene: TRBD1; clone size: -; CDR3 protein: CASSQRDSTGELFF; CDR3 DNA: TGCGCCAGCAGCCAACGGGACAGCACCGGGGAGCTGTTTTTT
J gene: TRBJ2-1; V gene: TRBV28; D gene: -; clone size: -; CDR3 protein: CASCGLYNEQFF; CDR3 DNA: TGTGCCAGCTGTGGACTCTACAATGAGCAGTTCTTC
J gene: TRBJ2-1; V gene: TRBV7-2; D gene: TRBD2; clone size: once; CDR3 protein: CASSLVTSGYNEQFF; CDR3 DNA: TGTGCCAGCAGCCTGGTGACTAGCGGATACAATGAGCAGTTCTTC
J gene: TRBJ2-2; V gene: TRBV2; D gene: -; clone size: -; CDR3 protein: CASRSGELFF; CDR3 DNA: TGTGCCAGCAGGTCCGGGGAGCTGTTTTTT
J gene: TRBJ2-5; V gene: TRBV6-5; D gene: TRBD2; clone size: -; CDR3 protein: CASRIERDLYF; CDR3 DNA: TGTGCCAGCAGAATTGAGCGGGATTTATACTTC
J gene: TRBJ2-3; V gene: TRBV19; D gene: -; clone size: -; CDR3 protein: CASSIPRAGTAGSTDTQYF; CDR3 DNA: TGTGCCAGTAGTATCCCCCGCGCCGGGACCGCGGGTAGCACAGATACGCAGTATTTT
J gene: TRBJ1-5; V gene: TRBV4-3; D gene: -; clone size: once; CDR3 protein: CASSQDFRKNQPQHF; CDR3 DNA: TGCGCCAGCAGCCAAGATTTCAGGAAAAATCAGCCCCAGCATTTT
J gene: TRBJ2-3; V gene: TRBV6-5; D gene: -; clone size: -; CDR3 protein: CASSRQVSTDTQYF; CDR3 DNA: TGTGCCAGCAGTCGACAGGTCAGCACAGATACGCAGTATTTT
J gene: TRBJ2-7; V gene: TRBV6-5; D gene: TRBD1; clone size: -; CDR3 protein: CASSTRQGRYEQYF; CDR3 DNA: TGTGCCAGCAGTACGCGACAGGGGCGCTACGAGCAGTACTTC
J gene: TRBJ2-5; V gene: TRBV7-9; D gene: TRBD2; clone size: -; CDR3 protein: CASSQTSGQETQYF; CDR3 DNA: TGTGCCAGCAGCCAAACTAGCGGCCAAGAGACCCAGTACTTC
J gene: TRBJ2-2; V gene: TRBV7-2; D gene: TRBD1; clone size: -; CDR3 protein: CASSTGQGTYANTGELFF; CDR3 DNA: TGTGCCAGCAGCACCGGACAGGGAACCTATGCGAACACCGGGGAGCTGTTTTTT
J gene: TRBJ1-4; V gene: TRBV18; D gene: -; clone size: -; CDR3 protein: CASSPDRLTGNEKLFF; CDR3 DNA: TGTGCCAGCTCACCAGACAGGCTAACGGGGAATGAAAAACTGTTTTTT
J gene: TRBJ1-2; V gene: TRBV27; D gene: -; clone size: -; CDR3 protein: CASSRGGLNYGYTF; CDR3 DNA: TGTGCCAGCTCCCGCGGCGGCCTTAACTATGGCTACACCTTC
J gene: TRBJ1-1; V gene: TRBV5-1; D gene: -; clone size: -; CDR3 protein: CASSSRSGGPTEAFF; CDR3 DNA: TGCGCCAGCAGCTCGAGGTCGGGCGGACCCACTGAAGCTTTCTTT
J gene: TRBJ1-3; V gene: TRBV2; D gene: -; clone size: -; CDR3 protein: CASSAGNPGNTIYF; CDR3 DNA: TGTGCCAGCAGTGCGGGGAACCCTGGAAACACCATATATTTT
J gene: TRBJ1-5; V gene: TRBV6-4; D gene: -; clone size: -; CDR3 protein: CASNGRPRQPQHF; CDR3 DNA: TGTGCCAGCAATGGGCGGCCTCGTCAGCCCCAGCATTTT
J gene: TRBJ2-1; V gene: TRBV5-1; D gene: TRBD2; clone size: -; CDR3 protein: CASSLGTSGTYNEQFF; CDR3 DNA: TGCGCCAGCAGCTTGGGGACTAGCGGAACCTACAATGAGCAGTTCTTC
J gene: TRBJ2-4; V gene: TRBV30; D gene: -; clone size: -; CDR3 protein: CAFYPRTGLKNIQYF; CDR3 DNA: TGTGCCTTCTACCCGAGGACGGGATTAAAAAACATTCAGTACTTC
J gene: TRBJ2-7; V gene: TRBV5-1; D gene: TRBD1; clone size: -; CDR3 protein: CASSNGTGSDEQYF; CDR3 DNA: TGCGCCAGCAGCAACGGGACAGGGAGCGACGAGCAGTACTTC
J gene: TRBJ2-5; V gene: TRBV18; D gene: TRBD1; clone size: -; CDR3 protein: CASSATGKETQYF; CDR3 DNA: TGTGCCAGCTCAGCGACAGGGAAAGAGACCCAGTACTTC
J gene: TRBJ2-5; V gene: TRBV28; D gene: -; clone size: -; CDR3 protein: CASSSTSTQETQYF; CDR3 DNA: TGTGCCAGCAGTTCGACATCTACTCAAGAGACCCAGTACTTC
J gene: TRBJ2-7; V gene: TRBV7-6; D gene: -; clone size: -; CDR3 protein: CASSVDPAIYEQYF; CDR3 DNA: TGTGCCAGCAGCGTCGACCCAGCCATTTACGAGCAGTACTTC
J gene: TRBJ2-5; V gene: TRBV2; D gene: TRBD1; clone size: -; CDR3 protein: CASSVGTGGRSQETQYF; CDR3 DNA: TGTGCCAGCAGTGTGGGGACAGGGGGAAGGAGCCAAGAGACCCAGTACTTC
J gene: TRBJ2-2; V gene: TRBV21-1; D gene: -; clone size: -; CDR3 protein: CASSQKIGELFF; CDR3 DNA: TGTGCCAGCAGCCAAAAGATCGGGGAGCTGTTTTTT
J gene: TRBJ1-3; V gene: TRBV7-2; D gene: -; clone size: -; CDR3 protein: CASSLAGRGSSGNTIYF; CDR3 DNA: TGTGCCAGCAGCTTAGCTGGCAGGGGATCCTCTGGAAACACCATATATTTT
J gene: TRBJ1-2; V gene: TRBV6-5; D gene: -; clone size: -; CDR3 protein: CASSYSGVDYGYTF; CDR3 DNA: TGTGCCAGCAGTTACTCAGGGGTAGACTATGGCTACACCTTC
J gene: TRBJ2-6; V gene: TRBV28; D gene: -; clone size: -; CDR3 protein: CASSPTGWGANVLTF; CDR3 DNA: TGTGCCAGCAGCCCTACAGGGTGGGGGGCCAACGTCCTGACTTTC
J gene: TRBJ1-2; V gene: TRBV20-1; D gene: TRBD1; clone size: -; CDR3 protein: CSFRTGYGYTF; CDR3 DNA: TGCAGTTTCCGGACAGGGTATGGCTACACCTTC
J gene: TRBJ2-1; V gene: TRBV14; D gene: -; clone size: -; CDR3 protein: CASSPTYSREQFF; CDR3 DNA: TGTGCCAGCAGCCCAACTTATTCCCGTGAGCAGTTCTTC
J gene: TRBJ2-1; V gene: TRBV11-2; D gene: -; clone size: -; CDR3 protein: CASSFSGAYNEQFF; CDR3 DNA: TGTGCCAGCAGCTTCTCAGGGGCGTACAATGAGCAGTTCTTC
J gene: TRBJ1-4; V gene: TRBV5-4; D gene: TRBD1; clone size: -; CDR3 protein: CASSARTGSEKLFF; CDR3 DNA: TGTGCCAGCAGCGCCCGGACAGGTTCTGAAAAACTGTTTTTT
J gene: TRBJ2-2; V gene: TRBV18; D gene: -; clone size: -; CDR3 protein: CASSPNRGDTGELFF; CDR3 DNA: TGTGCCAGCTCACCAAACCGCGGGGACACCGGGGAGCTGTTTTTT
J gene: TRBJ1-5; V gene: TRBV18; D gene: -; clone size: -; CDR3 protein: CASSPSLNQPQHF; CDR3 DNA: TGTGCCAGCTCACCCTCCTTAAATCAGCCCCAGCATTTT
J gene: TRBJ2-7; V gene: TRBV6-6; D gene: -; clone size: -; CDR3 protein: CASSRFGGSEQYF; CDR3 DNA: TGTGCCAGCAGCAGATTCGGAGGGTCCGAGCAGTACTTC
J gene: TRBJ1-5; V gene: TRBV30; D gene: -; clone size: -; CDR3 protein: CAWSGSGWNQPQHF; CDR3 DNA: TGTGCCTGGAGTGGGTCAGGGTGGAATCAGCCCCAGCATTTT
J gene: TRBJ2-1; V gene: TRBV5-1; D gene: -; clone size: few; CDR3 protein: CASSLGLNRDSEQFF; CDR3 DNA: TGCGCCAGCAGCTTGGGACTTAACAGGGATTCTGAGCAGTTCTTC
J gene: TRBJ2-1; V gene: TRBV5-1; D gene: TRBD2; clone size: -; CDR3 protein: CASSLDQREGDEQFF; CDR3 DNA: TGCGCCAGCAGCTTAGACCAGCGGGAGGGAGATGAGCAGTTCTTC
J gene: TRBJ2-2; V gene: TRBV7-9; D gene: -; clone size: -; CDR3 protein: CASSFAFGLENTGELFF; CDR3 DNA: TGTGCCAGCAGCTTCGCTTTCGGACTCGAGAACACCGGGGAGCTGTTTTTT
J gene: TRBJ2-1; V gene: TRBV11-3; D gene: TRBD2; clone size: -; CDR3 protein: CASSFTTSGRTHRNEQFF; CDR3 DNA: TGTGCCAGCAGCTTTACTACTAGCGGGAGGACCCATCGCAATGAGCAGTTCTTC
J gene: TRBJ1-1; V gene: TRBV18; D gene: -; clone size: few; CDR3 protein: CASSDQGNTEAFF; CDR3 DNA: TGTGCCAGCTCAGATCAGGGGAACACTGAAGCTTTCTTT
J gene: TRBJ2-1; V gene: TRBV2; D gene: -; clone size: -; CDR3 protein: CASRARERSYNEQFF; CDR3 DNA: TGTGCCAGCAGGGCCAGGGAGAGATCCTACAATGAGCAGTTCTTC